The clone carrying this T cell receptor (beta chain) was seen a handful of times. Its specificity is not known. This record comes from a study of shared clonotypes between healthy human individuals. Study observations and caveats: Compared with memory subsets, naive subsets generally had larger estimated richness.

This CDR3 spans 16 amino acids. Germline V CDR1 and CDR2: MNHNS, SASEGT. V lost 2 bases and J 5 bases, leaving 18 bases between the germline ends. This table comes from immunoSEQ multiplex PCR, and its TCRdb copy is limited to in-frame clones, with some not included. Of about 680,000 clones listed, approximately 79% are singletons. In the CD4+ fraction, cells were divided into CD45RA+ naive and CD45RA-negative memory subsets. The chain recombines TRBV6-1 with TRBJ1-1; D uncertain. Sequencing was carried out using memory CD4+ T cells sorted from blood. Subset in this sample: CD45RA-negative fraction. The sequence was obtained from a woman aged 25-40 years in good health. CDR3 sequence reads: CASSEPRSPSRTEAFF. The CDR3 bases are TGTGCCAGCAGTGAACCCAGGTCTCCCTCGAGGACTGAAGCTTTCTTT.